This T cell receptor beta chain was recovered during a study of T-cell memory formation after mild COVID-19. The study, taken as a whole, reports: Researchers could not confirm that second-wave clones peaking on day 37 targeted SARS-CoV-2. Shrinking CD4+ clones resided mostly in CM and EM, and CD8+ ones in EMRA. Day 15 to 85 contracting clones showed balanced CD4/CD8; later expanders leaned CD4+. The pre-infection memory compartment contained some responding clones, suggesting cross-reactive memory joined.

In TCRdb, the 5' RACE reads were re-called with MiXCR into one record per CDR3 protein. Seen here are 150,000 to 200,000 distinct CDR3 sequences, about a fifth observed once, and the top ten hold 20% to 25%. The CDR3 extends over 15 amino acids. The J segment lost 2 bases and the V segment lost 5 bases, leaving 6 bases of the junction unmatched. The germline gives CDR1 SGHVS, CDR2 FQNEAQ. This clonotype came up a few times. Its antigen remains unknown. The chain employs TRBV7-8 and TRBJ2-7, with 10 bases matching TRBD1. The sequence came from an adult woman who had mild COVID-19 (a few samples of this study predate the infection). Cell type and time point are not known. The specimen sequenced was PBMCs or a T cell subset sorted from them (not recorded which). The CDR3 spells CASSLGQGDPYEQYF. For the CDR3, the DNA is TGTGCCAGCAGCCTAGGACAGGGGGATCCCTACGAGCAGTACTTC.